The 3 T cell receptor beta chains reported below all come from one sample, sequenced in a study of T cell clones after liver transplantation. TCRdb's table, derived via immunoSEQ multiplex PCR, lists solely in-frame clones and lacks some. The sample shows under 85,000 clones, over 70% of them seen only once. The sequencing used CD4+ T cells from blood, collected 12 months after liver transplant. The receptors were gathered from a human patient who received a liver transplant. Some T cells may possibly be graft donor cells.

The chain is built from TRBV28 and TRBJ2-5; D is perhaps TRBD1 (8 bases). V lost 2 bases and J lost 7, with 17 bases in between. This CDR3 has 15 residues. Germline V gene sequence: CDR1 MDHEN, CDR2 SYDVKM. CDR3 region: CASSLGRAGQGTQYF. The CDR3, as DNA: TGTGCCAGCAGTTTAGGGAGGGCCGGACAGGGGACCCAGTACTTC. The whole variable domain, remainder taken from reference TRBV28 and TRBJ2-5, is DVKVTQSSRYLVKRTGEKVFLECVQDMDHENMFWYRQDPGLGLRLIYFSYDVKMKEKGDIPEGYSVSREKKERFSLILESASTNQTSMYLCASSLGRAGQGTQYFGPGTRLLVL.

This clone was observed a few times. This chain connects TRBV28 to TRBJ2-1; D is possibly TRBD2 (6 bases). CDR1 MDHEN and CDR2 SYDVKM come from the germline V gene. The CDR3 consists of 15 residues. Trimming removed 6 bases from V and 0 bases from J, with 12 bases in between. In DNA form, the CDR3 reads TGTGCCAGCAGAGGGCTAGCGCTCTCCTACAATGAGCAGTTCTTC. Its protein is CASRGLALSYNEQFF.

Only a few counts were recorded for this clone. This chain links TRBV5-4 with TRBJ2-2; 10 nucleotides agree with TRBD1. The CDR3 has 16 amino acids. The V segment lost 4 bases and the J segment 7 bases; nucleotides outside the gene matches: 10. Germline CDR1 SGHNT, CDR2 YYREEE (reference sequence). This chain's CDR3 is CASSTRDRGIGGELFF. As DNA, the CDR3 is TGTGCCAGCAGCACCCGGGACAGGGGAATCGGCGGGGAGCTGTTTTTT.